Shown below are 5 T cell receptor beta chains from a single sample sequenced in a study of vaccination and CD4 T cells after COVID-19 (dated by TCRdb to between 2021 and 2024). The sample's treatment or condition label is to be understood as: approximately 11-day PBMC culture with coronavirus spike peptide pools or control peptides (ViraFEST assay). Library creation used PCR. Instrument on record: Illumina iSeq 100. TCR sequencing of DNA from cultured CD4+ T cells used the Oncomine TCR Beta short-read assay at the Johns Hopkins FTIC core. TCRdb took the public reads, trimmed them with fastp at Q25, ran MiXCR for clone calling and kept in-frame beta chains. Here each entry gathers all rows of one CDR3 protein and keeps the most common genes and DNA. This sample comprises about 20,000 distinct CDR3 sequences, roughly 50% of them detected only once. Approximately 10% of the sample is taken by the ten largest.

No antigen has been assigned to these receptors. The sample consisted of CD4+ T cells from blood, cultured in vitro. The receptor set was obtained from a human donor who had recovered from COVID-19.

The CDR3 DNA reads as TGTGCCAGCAGTTTGGCCGGGACTAGCGTGAACAATGAGCAGTTCTTC. Protein product: CASSLAGTSVNNEQFF. The chain carries TRBV12-3 or TRBV12-4 and TRBJ2-1; 10 positions match TRBD2. This CDR3 is 16 amino acids long. After removal of 3 bases from V and 5 bases from J, the junction contained 7 bases not matched to a gene.

CDR3 sequence reads: CASSDTRTYYEQYF. The CDR3 coding sequence is TGCGCCAGCAGTGACACTCGGACGTACTACGAGCAGTACTTC. This chain joins TRBV5-1 and TRBJ2-7; no clear D gene. CDR3 length: 14 residues. The V end lost 5 bases, the J end lost 3 bases, and 15 bases lay between the germline ends. Per germline, CDR1 SGHRS and CDR2 YFSETQ.

The chain couples TRBV6-1 to TRBJ1-2; D remains unclear. The CDR3 has 15 residues. Deletions cut 5 bases from V and 5 bases from J, with 18 bases between. Germline CDR1 and CDR2: MNHNS and SASEGT. The CDR3 DNA is TGTGCCAGCAGTATCCGGCTGGTTGGAGGGTATGGCTACACCTTC. This codes for CASSIRLVGGYGYTF.

V gene TRBV15 combines with J gene TRBJ2-7; 9 nucleotides match TRBD1. V was clipped by 4 bases and J by 4 bases; unmatched bases: 8. The CDR3 covers 15 residues. From germline, CDR1 is LNHNV and CDR2 YYDKDF (reference sequence). The CDR3 DNA sequence: TGTGCCACCAGCAACTGGGACAGGGACGATTACGAGCAGTACTTC. The encoded protein is CATSNWDRDDYEQYF.

This clonotype showed up just a few times. The J gene is TRBJ1-1, the V gene TRBV7-2; D unresolved. This CDR3 contains 14 residues. Germline CDR1 reads SGHTA; CDR2 reads FQGNSA. V dropped 1 base and J dropped 1 base, with 7 bases sitting between them. CDR3 in DNA: TGTGCCAGCAGCTTAGAGGGTAGGAACACTGAAGCTTTCTTT. Protein product: CASSLEGRNTEAFF.